The rows below give T cell receptor beta chains drawn from one sample of a study of blood T cell repertoires in COVID-19. This table comes from immunoSEQ multiplex PCR, and its TCRdb copy is limited to in-frame clones, with some not included. The repertoire consists of 95,000 to 130,000 clones, with roughly 79% occurring once and the leading ten covering 7.5%. Input material: peripheral blood. Receptor source: a man between 65 and 85 years old with active or convalescent COVID-19. Each CDR3 is given without its conserved first and last residue. A D gene is named only where the DNA matches it firmly.

len: 13; v_gene: TRBV2; d_gene: TRBD1; j_gene: TRBJ2-2; CDR3aa: ASKKQGADTGELF
len: 13; v_gene: TRBV7-2; d_gene: NA; j_gene: TRBJ2-2; CDR3aa: ASGSGVQNTGELF
len: 11; v_gene: TRBV28; d_gene: NA; j_gene: TRBJ2-7; CDR3aa: ASLARSSYEQY
len: 13; v_gene: TRBV28; d_gene: NA; j_gene: TRBJ1-5; CDR3aa: ASSLSRQNNQPQH
len: 12; v_gene: TRBV7-8; d_gene: TRBD2; j_gene: TRBJ2-1; CDR3aa: ASSSVGLAYEQF
len: 12; v_gene: TRBV25-1; d_gene: TRBD1; j_gene: TRBJ1-2; CDR3aa: ARDRTGERRGYT
len: 13; v_gene: TRBV6-1; d_gene: NA; j_gene: TRBJ2-1; CDR3aa: ASSEAGARGNEQF
len: 12; v_gene: TRBV6-2/TRBV6-3; d_gene: NA; j_gene: TRBJ2-7; CDR3aa: ASSYSPSVAEQY
len: 13; v_gene: TRBV10-3; d_gene: TRBD2; j_gene: TRBJ2-1; CDR3aa: AIRKLAGEANEQF
len: 14; v_gene: TRBV7-3; d_gene: TRBD2; j_gene: TRBJ2-2; CDR3aa: ASSLSSAGVGGELF
len: 9; v_gene: TRBV11-2; d_gene: NA; j_gene: TRBJ2-1; CDR3aa: ASSLEGGQF
len: 14; v_gene: TRBV5-1; d_gene: TRBD1; j_gene: TRBJ2-1; CDR3aa: ASKPPPERTGNEQF
len: 10; v_gene: TRBV28; d_gene: NA; j_gene: TRBJ2-7; CDR3aa: ASSSISYEQY
len: 12; v_gene: TRBV4-1; d_gene: TRBD1; j_gene: TRBJ1-4; CDR3aa: ASSPGQGSEKLF
len: 12; v_gene: TRBV11-2; d_gene: NA; j_gene: TRBJ2-3; CDR3aa: ASSWVGGPDTQY
len: 13; v_gene: TRBV5-1; d_gene: TRBD2; j_gene: TRBJ2-1; CDR3aa: ASSLSVTSGREQF
len: 13; v_gene: TRBV29-1; d_gene: NA; j_gene: TRBJ1-4; CDR3aa: SVGRTGATNEKLF
len: 8; v_gene: TRBV29-1; d_gene: NA; j_gene: TRBJ1-2; CDR3aa: SVEQYGYT
len: 12; v_gene: TRBV29-1; d_gene: TRBD1; j_gene: TRBJ2-1; CDR3aa: SVERGRGTDEQF
len: 11; v_gene: TRBV19; d_gene: NA; j_gene: TRBJ2-7; CDR3aa: ASSLAPRYEQY
len: 14; v_gene: TRBV5-6; d_gene: NA; j_gene: TRBJ2-6; CDR3aa: ASSGTGWDGANVLT
len: 14; v_gene: TRBV9; d_gene: TRBD1; j_gene: TRBJ2-5; CDR3aa: ASSEHGQGLGETQY
len: 14; v_gene: TRBV5-4; d_gene: TRBD2; j_gene: TRBJ2-1; CDR3aa: ASSLVGSGTYNEQF
len: 13; v_gene: TRBV5-1; d_gene: TRBD1; j_gene: TRBJ1-5; CDR3aa: ASSLEAGGSQPQH
len: 11; v_gene: TRBV18; d_gene: TRBD1; j_gene: TRBJ1-2; CDR3aa: ASSTGTGNGYT
len: 11; v_gene: TRBV19; d_gene: TRBD1; j_gene: TRBJ2-4; CDR3aa: ASSVGQGNIQY
len: 12; v_gene: TRBV6-2/TRBV6-3; d_gene: TRBD2; j_gene: TRBJ2-3; CDR3aa: ASSPGRLADTQY
len: 11; v_gene: TRBV25-1; d_gene: NA; j_gene: TRBJ1-6; CDR3aa: ASSQNNNSPLH
len: 11; v_gene: TRBV12-5; d_gene: NA; j_gene: TRBJ1-6; CDR3aa: ASGSHSDSPLH
len: 10; v_gene: TRBV10-1; d_gene: TRBD1; j_gene: TRBJ1-2; CDR3aa: ASRQGGYGYT
len: 14; v_gene: TRBV7-9; d_gene: TRBD1; j_gene: TRBJ1-2; CDR3aa: ASSLYLDRGQGGYT
len: 11; v_gene: TRBV18; d_gene: TRBD1; j_gene: TRBJ2-5; CDR3aa: ASSPGTEETQY
len: 12; v_gene: TRBV9; d_gene: NA; j_gene: TRBJ2-5; CDR3aa: ASSTRAHQETQY
len: 11; v_gene: TRBV7-2; d_gene: NA; j_gene: TRBJ1-1; CDR3aa: ASSLQGGTEAF
len: 12; v_gene: TRBV27; d_gene: TRBD1; j_gene: TRBJ1-2; CDR3aa: ASSLQGAKGGYT
len: 11; v_gene: TRBV18; d_gene: TRBD1; j_gene: TRBJ2-7; CDR3aa: ASSAAGGYEQY